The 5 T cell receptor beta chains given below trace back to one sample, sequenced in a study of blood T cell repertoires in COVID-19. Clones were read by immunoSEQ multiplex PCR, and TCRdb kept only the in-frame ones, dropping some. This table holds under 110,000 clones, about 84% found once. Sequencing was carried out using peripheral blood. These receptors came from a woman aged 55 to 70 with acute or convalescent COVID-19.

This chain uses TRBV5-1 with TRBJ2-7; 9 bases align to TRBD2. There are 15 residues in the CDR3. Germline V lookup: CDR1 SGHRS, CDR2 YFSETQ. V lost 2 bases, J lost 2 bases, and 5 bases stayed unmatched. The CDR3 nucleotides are TGCGCCAGCAGCTTTTTAGCGGGAGCGGCCTACGAGCAGTACTTC. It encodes CASSFLAGAAYEQYF.

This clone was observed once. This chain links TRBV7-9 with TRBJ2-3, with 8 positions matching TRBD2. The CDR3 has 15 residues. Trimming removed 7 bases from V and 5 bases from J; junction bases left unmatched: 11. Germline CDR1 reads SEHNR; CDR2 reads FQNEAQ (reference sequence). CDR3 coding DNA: TGTGCCAGCACCCCCCCGGGGGGGTACCTAGATACGCAGTATTTT. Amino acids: CASTPPGGYLDTQYF.

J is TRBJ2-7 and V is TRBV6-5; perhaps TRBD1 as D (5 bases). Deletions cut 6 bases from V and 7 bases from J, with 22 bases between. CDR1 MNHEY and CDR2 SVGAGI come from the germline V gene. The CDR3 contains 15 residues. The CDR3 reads CASRVPEILPGEQYF. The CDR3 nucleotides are TGTGCCAGCAGGGTGCCGGAGATCCTACCAGGGGAGCAGTACTTC.

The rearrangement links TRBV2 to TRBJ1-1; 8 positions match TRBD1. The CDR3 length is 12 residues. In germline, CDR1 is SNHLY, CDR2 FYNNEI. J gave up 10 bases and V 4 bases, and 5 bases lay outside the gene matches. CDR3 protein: CASSVDRGAAFF. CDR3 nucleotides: TGTGCCAGCAGTGTTGACAGGGGAGCAGCTTTCTTT.

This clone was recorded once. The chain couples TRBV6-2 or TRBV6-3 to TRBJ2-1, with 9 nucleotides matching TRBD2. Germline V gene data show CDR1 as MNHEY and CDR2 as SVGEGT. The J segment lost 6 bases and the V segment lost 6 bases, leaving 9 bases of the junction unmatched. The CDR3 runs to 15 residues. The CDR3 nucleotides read TGTGCCAGCAGCTCCGGGACTAGCCAAGGCAATGAGCAGTTCTTC. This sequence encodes CASSSGTSQGNEQFF.